This entry features one TCR beta chain sequence. Its antigen is unidentified. TCRdb keeps only in-frame clones here, not all; method: immunoSEQ multiplex PCR. In the table there are more than 100,000 clones, approximately 86% of which are singletons. After removal of 4 bases from V and 7 bases from J, the junction contained 11 bases not matched to a gene. This CDR3 region has 16 residues. Germline V gives CDR1 SGHRS, CDR2 YFSETQ. The sample comes from a study of T cell responses to AZD1222 COVID-19 vaccine. Study at large: The study pooled second doses at about 4 or about 12 weeks. Findings of the study overall: All repertoire sampling was performed exclusively after the peak T cell response.

The chain links TRBV5-1 to TRBJ2-1; TRBD2 aligns across 10 bases. This clonotype originated in an adult in good health. This specimen consisted of peripheral blood, obtained on day 0 of AZD1222 vaccination. CDR3 residues: CASSPRIQAGGNEQFF. As DNA, the CDR3 is TGCGCCAGCAGCCCCCGGATTCAAGCGGGAGGGAATGAGCAGTTCTTC.